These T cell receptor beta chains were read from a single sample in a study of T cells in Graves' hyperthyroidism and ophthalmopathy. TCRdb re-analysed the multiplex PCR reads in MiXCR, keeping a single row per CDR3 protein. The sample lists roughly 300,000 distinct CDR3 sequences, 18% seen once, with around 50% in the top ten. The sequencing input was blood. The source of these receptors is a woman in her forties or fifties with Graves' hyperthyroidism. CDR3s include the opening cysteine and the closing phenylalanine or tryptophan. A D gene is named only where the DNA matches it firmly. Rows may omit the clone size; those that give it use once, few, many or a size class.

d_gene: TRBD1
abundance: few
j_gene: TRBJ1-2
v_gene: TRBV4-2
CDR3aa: CASSQARPGQGVNNYGYTF
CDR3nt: TGTGCCAGCAGCCAAGCCCGACCGGGACAGGGGGTGAATAACTATGGCTACACCTTC

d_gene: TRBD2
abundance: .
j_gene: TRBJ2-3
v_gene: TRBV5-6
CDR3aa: CASSWRLAGVTDTQYF
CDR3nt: TGTGCCAGCTCCTGGAGACTAGCGGGAGTCACAGATACGCAGTATTTT

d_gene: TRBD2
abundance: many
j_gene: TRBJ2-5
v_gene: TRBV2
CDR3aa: CASSPGGNQETQYF
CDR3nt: TGTGCCAGCAGTCCGGGAGGGAACCAAGAGACCCAGTACTTC

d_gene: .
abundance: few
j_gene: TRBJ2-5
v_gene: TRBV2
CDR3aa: CASRRTPQGMSWTQYF
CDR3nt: TGTGCCAGCAGAAGAACCCCCCAGGGGATGTCATGGACCCAGTACTTC

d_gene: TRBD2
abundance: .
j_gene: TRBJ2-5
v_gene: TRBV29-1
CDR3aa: CSVWQAGGETQYF
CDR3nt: TGCAGCGTTTGGCAGGCCGGGGGGGAGACCCAGTACTTC

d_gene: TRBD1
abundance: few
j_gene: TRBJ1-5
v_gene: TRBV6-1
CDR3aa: CASRQRQGSGNQPQHF
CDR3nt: TGTGCCAGCAGACAACGACAGGGGTCGGGCAATCAGCCCCAGCATTTT

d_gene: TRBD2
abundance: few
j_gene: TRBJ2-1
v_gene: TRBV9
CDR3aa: CASSLGLAGKNEQFF
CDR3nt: TGTGCCAGCAGCCTAGGACTAGCGGGAAAGAATGAGCAGTTCTTC

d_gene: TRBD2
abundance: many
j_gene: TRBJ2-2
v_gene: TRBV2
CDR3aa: CASSAERGGSSGELFF
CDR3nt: TGTGCCAGCAGTGCTGAGCGGGGGGGCTCTTCCGGGGAGCTGTTTTTT

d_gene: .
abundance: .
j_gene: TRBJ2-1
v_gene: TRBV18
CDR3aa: CASSTGTHGNNEQFF
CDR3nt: TGTGCCAGCTCAACCGGGACTCATGGAAACAATGAGCAGTTCTTC

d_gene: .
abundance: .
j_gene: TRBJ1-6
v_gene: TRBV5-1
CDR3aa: CASSDGGGGSPLHF
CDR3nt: TGCGCCAGCAGCGATGGGGGTGGGGGTTCACCCCTCCACTTT

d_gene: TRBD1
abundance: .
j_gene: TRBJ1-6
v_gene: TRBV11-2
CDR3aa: CASSTSGTADSPLHF
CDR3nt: TGTGCCAGCAGCACTTCCGGGACAGCGGATTCACCCCTCCACTTT

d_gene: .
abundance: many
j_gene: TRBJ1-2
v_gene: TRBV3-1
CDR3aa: CASSRSTQNAYGYTF
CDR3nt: TGTGCCAGCAGCCGTTCGACACAAAACGCCTATGGCTACACCTTC

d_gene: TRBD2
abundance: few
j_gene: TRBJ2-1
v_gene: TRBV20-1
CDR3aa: CSAGRRGDEQFF
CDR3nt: TGCAGTGCTGGAAGACGGGGGGATGAGCAGTTCTTC

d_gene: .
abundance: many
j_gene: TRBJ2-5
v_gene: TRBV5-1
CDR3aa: CASSPPGVQETQYF
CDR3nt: TGCGCCAGCAGCCCACCCGGCGTTCAAGAGACCCAGTACTTC

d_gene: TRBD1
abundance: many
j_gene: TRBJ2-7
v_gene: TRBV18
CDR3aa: CASSPPGQPSYEQYF
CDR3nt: TGTGCCAGCTCACCACCGGGACAGCCCTCCTACGAGCAGTACTTC

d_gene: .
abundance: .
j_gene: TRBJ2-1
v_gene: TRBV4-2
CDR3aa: CASSQDGVRDNEQFF
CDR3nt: TGTGCCAGCAGCCAAGACGGCGTAAGGGACAATGAGCAGTTCTTC

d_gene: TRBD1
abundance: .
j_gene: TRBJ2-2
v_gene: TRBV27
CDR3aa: CASSPWTGWTGELFF
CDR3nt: TGTGCCAGCAGTCCCTGGACAGGGTGGACCGGGGAGCTGTTTTTT

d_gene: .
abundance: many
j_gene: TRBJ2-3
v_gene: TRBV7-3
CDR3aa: CASSSQRGADTQYF
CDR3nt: TGTGCCAGCAGCTCACAACGCGGGGCAGATACGCAGTATTTT

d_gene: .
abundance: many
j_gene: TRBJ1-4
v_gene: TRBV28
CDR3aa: CASSLQGRNEKLFF
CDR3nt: TGTGCCAGCAGTTTACAGGGTAGAAATGAAAAACTGTTTTTT

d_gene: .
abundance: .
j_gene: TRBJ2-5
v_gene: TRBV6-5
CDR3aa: CASSYDRSQETQYF
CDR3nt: TGTGCCAGCAGTTATGACAGGTCCCAGGAGACCCAGTACTTC

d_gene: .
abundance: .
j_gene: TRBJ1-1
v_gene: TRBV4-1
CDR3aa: CASSDIEVNTEAFF
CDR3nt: TGCGCCAGCAGCGACATTGAGGTGAACACTGAAGCTTTCTTT

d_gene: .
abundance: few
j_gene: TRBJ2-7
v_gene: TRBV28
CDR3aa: CASSVQSRTYEQYF
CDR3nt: TGTGCCAGCAGTGTTCAAAGCCGAACCTACGAGCAGTACTTC

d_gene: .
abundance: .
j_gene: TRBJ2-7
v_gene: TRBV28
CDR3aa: CASSLRSIYEQYF
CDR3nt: TGTGCCAGCAGTTTGAGGTCGATCTACGAGCAGTACTTC

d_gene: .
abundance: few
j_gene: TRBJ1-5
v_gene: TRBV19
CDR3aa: CASSQGFRQPQHF
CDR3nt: TGTGCCAGTAGTCAGGGATTCCGACAGCCCCAGCATTTT

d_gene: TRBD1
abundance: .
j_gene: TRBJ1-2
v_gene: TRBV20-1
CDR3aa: CSARGSTGGDYGYTF
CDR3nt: TGCAGTGCTAGGGGCTCGACAGGGGGTGACTATGGCTACACCTTC

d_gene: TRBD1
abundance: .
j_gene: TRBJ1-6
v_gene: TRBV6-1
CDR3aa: CASSETGVFNSPLHF
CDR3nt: TGTGCCAGCAGTGAGACAGGGGTTTTTAATTCACCCCTCCACTTT

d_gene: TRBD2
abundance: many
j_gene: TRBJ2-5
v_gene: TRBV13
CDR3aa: CASSFRGGAGGETQYF
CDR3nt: TGTGCCAGCAGCTTCCGCGGGGGGGCAGGCGGAGAGACCCAGTACTTC

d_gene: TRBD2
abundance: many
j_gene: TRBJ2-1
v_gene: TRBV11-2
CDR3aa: CASRGIGLAGVQLNNEQFF
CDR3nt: TGTGCCAGCAGAGGAATCGGACTAGCGGGAGTACAACTCAACAATGAGCAGTTCTTC

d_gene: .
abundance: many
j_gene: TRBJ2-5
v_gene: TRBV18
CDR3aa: CASSPRRVGETQYF
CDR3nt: TGTGCCAGCTCACCACGGAGGGTTGGGGAGACCCAGTACTTC

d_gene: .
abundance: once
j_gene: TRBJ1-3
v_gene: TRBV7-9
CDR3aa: CASSWADTYPGNTIYF
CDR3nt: TGTGCCAGCAGCTGGGCTGACACTTACCCTGGAAACACCATATATTTT

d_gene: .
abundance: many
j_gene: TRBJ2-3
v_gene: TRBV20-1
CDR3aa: CSAREGSSTDTQYF
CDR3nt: TGCAGTGCTAGAGAGGGCTCTTCCACAGATACGCAGTATTTT

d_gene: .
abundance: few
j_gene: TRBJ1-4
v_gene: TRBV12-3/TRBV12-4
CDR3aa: CASSLNTGGPAELFF
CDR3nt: TGTGCCAGCAGTTTAAATACCGGGGGGCCAGCGGAACTGTTTTTT

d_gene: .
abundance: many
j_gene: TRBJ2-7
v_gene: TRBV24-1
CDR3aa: CATGSGNEQYF
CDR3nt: TGTGCCACCGGCTCAGGGAACGAGCAGTACTTC

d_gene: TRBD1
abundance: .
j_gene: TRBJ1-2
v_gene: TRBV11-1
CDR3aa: CASSGPGTGGAYGYTF
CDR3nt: TGTGCCAGCAGCGGCCCCGGGACAGGAGGGGCCTATGGCTACACCTTC

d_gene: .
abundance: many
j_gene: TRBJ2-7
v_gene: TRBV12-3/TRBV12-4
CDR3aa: CASSLVGEQYF
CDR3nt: TGTGCCAGCAGTTTAGTAGGGGAGCAGTACTTC

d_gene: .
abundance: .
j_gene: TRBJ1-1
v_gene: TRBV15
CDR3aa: CATSRDSSTEAFF
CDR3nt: TGTGCCACCAGCAGGGACAGTTCCACTGAAGCTTTCTTT

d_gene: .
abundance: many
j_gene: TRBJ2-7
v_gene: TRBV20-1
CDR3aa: CSARSGNSYEQYF
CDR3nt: TGCAGTGCTAGGAGTGGGAACTCCTACGAGCAGTACTTC

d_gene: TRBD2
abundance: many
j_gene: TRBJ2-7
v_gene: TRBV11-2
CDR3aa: CASSSGTSGTYEQYF
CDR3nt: TGTGCCAGCAGCAGCGGGACTAGCGGGACCTACGAGCAGTACTTC

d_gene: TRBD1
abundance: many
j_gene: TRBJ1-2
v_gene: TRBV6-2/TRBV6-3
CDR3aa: CASSPHGQGTESYGYTF
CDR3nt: TGTGCCAGCAGTCCTCACGGACAGGGAACAGAAAGCTATGGCTACACCTTC

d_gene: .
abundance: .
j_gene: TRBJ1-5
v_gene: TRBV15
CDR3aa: CATSRDGGGIGQPQHF
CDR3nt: TGTGCCACCAGCAGAGATGGCGGAGGCATAGGTCAGCCCCAGCATTTT

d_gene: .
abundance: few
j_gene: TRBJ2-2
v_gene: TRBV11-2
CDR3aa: CASRGEANTGELFF
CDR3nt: TGTGCCAGCAGGGGAGAGGCGAACACCGGGGAGCTGTTTTTT

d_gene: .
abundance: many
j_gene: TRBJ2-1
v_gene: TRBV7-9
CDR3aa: CASSFRTAALYNEQFF
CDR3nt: TGTGCCAGCAGCTTTCGGACGGCGGCCCTTTACAATGAGCAGTTCTTC

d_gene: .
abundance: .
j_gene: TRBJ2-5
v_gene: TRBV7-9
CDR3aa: CASSRENGETQYF
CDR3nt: TGTGCCAGCAGTCGCGAGAATGGGGAGACCCAGTACTTC

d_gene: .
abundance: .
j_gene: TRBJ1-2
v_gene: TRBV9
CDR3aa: CASSTEVAGARYGYTF
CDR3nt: TGTGCCAGCAGCACCGAGGTTGCGGGGGCTCGCTATGGCTACACCTTC

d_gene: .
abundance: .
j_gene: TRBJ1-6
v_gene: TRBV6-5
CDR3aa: CASSYSGTAFRDSPLHF
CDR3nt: TGTGCCAGCAGTTACTCGGGAACGGCCTTTCGGGATTCACCCCTCCACTTT

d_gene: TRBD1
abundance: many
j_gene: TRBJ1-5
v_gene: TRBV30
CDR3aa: CAWSSGTGGNQPQHF
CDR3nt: TGTGCCTGGAGTTCAGGGACAGGGGGTAATCAGCCCCAGCATTTT

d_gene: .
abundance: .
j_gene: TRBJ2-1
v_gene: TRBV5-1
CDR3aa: CASSVGHTTYNEQFF
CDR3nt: TGCGCCAGCAGCGTGGGACACACAACCTACAATGAGCAGTTCTTC

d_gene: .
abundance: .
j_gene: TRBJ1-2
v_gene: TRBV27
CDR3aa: CASSLYLGDGYTF
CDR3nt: TGTGCCAGCAGTTTATATCTAGGGGATGGCTACACCTTC

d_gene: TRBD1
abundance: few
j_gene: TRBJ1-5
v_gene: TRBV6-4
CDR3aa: CASSKQGSPQHF
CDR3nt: TGTGCCAGCAGTAAACAGGGGTCGCCCCAGCATTTT

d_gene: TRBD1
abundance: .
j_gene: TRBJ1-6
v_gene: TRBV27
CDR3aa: CASSAPQGRDSPLHF
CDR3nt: TGTGCCAGCAGTGCCCCACAGGGGAGGGATTCACCCCTCCACTTT